This TCR beta chain was identified during a study of OX40 agonist ivuxolimab in advanced cancers. Study context: Anti-PD-1, anti-PD-L1 or anti-CTLA-4 therapy given earlier was allowed, and 30% to 45% had some.

On this clone itself: What it recognizes is unknown.

Collection of blood occurred at baseline, at cycle 4 day 1, and at cycle 7 day 1. Trimming left V 7 bases short and J 10 bases short, with 11 bases between. The CDR3 is 11 residues long. The germline gives CDR1 SNHLY, CDR2 FYNNEI. Findings of the study overall: Average numbers of expanded clones were greater in CD8+ T cells than in CD4+.

Measured with immunoSEQ multiplex PCR; TCRdb has only the in-frame clones, and not every one. The repertoire consists of 25,000 to 30,000 clones, with roughly nine tenths occurring once and the leading ten covering around 15%. This specimen was CD4+ or CD8+ T cells sorted from blood, taken in a trial of the OX40 agonist ivuxolimab. This TCR derives from an adult with an advanced solid tumor such as melanoma, head and neck, liver or kidney cancer. The chain employs TRBV2 and TRBJ2-1; D is uncertain. CDR3 protein: CASIIYGEQFF. The CDR3 nucleotides read TGTGCCAGCATTATTTACGGGGAGCAGTTCTTC.